Listed below are T cell receptor beta chains from one sample, sequenced in a study of T-cell memory formation after mild COVID-19. Each CDR3 protein is one row after TCRdb ran MiXCR on the 5' RACE reads. The data contain some 82,000 distinct CDR3 sequences, 13% of them singletons. Sequenced input: PBMCs or a T cell subset sorted from them (not recorded which). The receptors originated from a man aged 18 to 29 who had mild COVID-19 (a few samples of this study predate the infection). Cell type and time point are not known. Each CDR3 is given with its conserved first and last residue. Fields, in order: J gene, clone size, D gene, CDR3 length, V gene, CDR3 protein, CDR3 DNA. A D gene is named only where the DNA matches it firmly. Only part of the rows carry a size: once, few, many, or a class if the clone is expanded.

j_gene: TRBJ1-1; abundance: few; d_gene: .; len: 12; v_gene: TRBV29-1; CDR3aa: CITRGPNTEAFF; CDR3nt: TGCATCACCCGGGGACCGAACACTGAAGCTTTCTTT
j_gene: TRBJ1-1; abundance: few; d_gene: .; len: 13; v_gene: TRBV6-5; CDR3aa: CAARDGGNTEAFF; CDR3nt: TGTGCCGCCCGGGACGGGGGGAACACTGAAGCTTTCTTT
j_gene: TRBJ1-1; abundance: .; d_gene: .; len: 16; v_gene: TRBV7-9; CDR3aa: CASSAVRGLADTEAFF; CDR3nt: TGTGCCAGCAGCGCCGTGCGAGGGCTGGCGGACACTGAAGCTTTCTTT
j_gene: TRBJ2-3; abundance: .; d_gene: TRBD1; len: 16; v_gene: TRBV5-1; CDR3aa: CASSYQTGEYRFAQYF; CDR3nt: TGCGCCAGCAGCTACCAGACAGGGGAGTATAGGTTCGCGCAGTATTTT
j_gene: TRBJ2-3; abundance: few; d_gene: .; len: 15; v_gene: TRBV7-2; CDR3aa: CASSLASPRLDTQYF; CDR3nt: TGTGCCAGCAGCTTAGCCAGTCCCCGGTTAGATACGCAGTATTTT
j_gene: TRBJ1-2; abundance: .; d_gene: TRBD1; len: 17; v_gene: TRBV27; CDR3aa: CASSPLGQGFGDYGYTF; CDR3nt: TGTGCCAGCAGTCCCCTGGGACAGGGATTTGGCGACTATGGCTACACCTTC
j_gene: TRBJ2-5; abundance: many; d_gene: .; len: 14; v_gene: TRBV20-1; CDR3aa: CSATTGTSEETQYF; CDR3nt: TGCAGTGCTACAACCGGGACATCCGAAGAGACCCAGTACTTC
j_gene: TRBJ2-3; abundance: .; d_gene: TRBD2; len: 19; v_gene: TRBV5-6; CDR3aa: CASSLALEQLAGRTDTQYF; CDR3nt: TGTGCCAGCAGCTTGGCCCTGGAACAACTAGCGGGGAGGACAGATACGCAGTATTTT
j_gene: TRBJ2-7; abundance: .; d_gene: TRBD1; len: 14; v_gene: TRBV7-9; CDR3aa: CASNGTGAAYEQYF; CDR3nt: TGTGCCAGCAACGGGACAGGGGCGGCGTACGAGCAGTACTTC
j_gene: TRBJ1-3; abundance: .; d_gene: .; len: 18; v_gene: TRBV21-1; CDR3aa: CASPHRDKGPEIGNTIYF; CDR3nt: TGTGCCAGCCCCCACCGGGACAAGGGCCCGGAAATCGGAAACACCATATATTTT
j_gene: TRBJ2-2; abundance: .; d_gene: .; len: 15; v_gene: TRBV6-5; CDR3aa: CASSYLYSVTGELFF; CDR3nt: TGTGCCAGCAGTTACTTATATTCGGTCACCGGGGAGCTGTTTTTT
j_gene: TRBJ1-3; abundance: .; d_gene: .; len: 16; v_gene: TRBV4-1; CDR3aa: CASSGHAGLGGNTIYF; CDR3nt: TGCGCCAGCAGCGGACATGCGGGGCTAGGTGGAAACACCATATATTTT
j_gene: TRBJ2-7; abundance: few; d_gene: .; len: 14; v_gene: TRBV30; CDR3aa: CAWSPSQVYYEQYF; CDR3nt: TGTGCCTGGAGTCCGTCACAGGTCTACTACGAGCAGTACTTC
j_gene: TRBJ2-3; abundance: .; d_gene: TRBD1; len: 19; v_gene: TRBV5-1; CDR3aa: CASSLHRDRGVTSTDTQYF; CDR3nt: TGCGCCAGCAGCTTGCACCGGGACAGGGGGGTAACTAGCACAGATACGCAGTATTTT
j_gene: TRBJ2-7; abundance: .; d_gene: TRBD2; len: 15; v_gene: TRBV7-2; CDR3aa: CASSLASGAYYEQYF; CDR3nt: TGTGCCAGCAGCTTAGCCAGCGGGGCGTACTACGAGCAGTACTTC
j_gene: TRBJ2-1; abundance: few; d_gene: TRBD2; len: 15; v_gene: TRBV7-6; CDR3aa: CASSLLAGGPSEQFF; CDR3nt: TGTGCCAGCAGCTTGCTAGCGGGGGGGCCAAGTGAGCAGTTCTTC
j_gene: TRBJ2-1; abundance: .; d_gene: .; len: 16; v_gene: TRBV7-8; CDR3aa: CASSLGGPSSYNEQFF; CDR3nt: TGTGCCAGCAGCCTCGGAGGGCCGAGCTCCTACAATGAGCAGTTCTTC
j_gene: TRBJ2-4; abundance: few; d_gene: TRBD2; len: 17; v_gene: TRBV7-2; CDR3aa: CASSQTSGGADFNIQYF; CDR3nt: TGTGCCAGCAGCCAAACTAGCGGGGGGGCCGATTTTAACATTCAGTACTTC
j_gene: TRBJ2-1; abundance: once; d_gene: TRBD2; len: 12; v_gene: TRBV4-1; CDR3aa: CASSQLAGGPVF; CDR3nt: TGCGCCAGCAGCCAACTAGCGGGGGGGCCTGTCTTC
j_gene: TRBJ1-2; abundance: few; d_gene: .; len: 13; v_gene: TRBV7-6; CDR3aa: CASSLEGDYGYTF; CDR3nt: TGTGCCAGCAGCTTAGAGGGGGACTATGGCTACACCTTC
j_gene: TRBJ2-5; abundance: few; d_gene: .; len: 15; v_gene: TRBV11-2; CDR3aa: CASSLATDGQETQYF; CDR3nt: TGTGCCAGCAGCTTAGCCACGGACGGGCAAGAGACCCAGTACTTC
j_gene: TRBJ1-1; abundance: few; d_gene: .; len: 13; v_gene: TRBV25-1; CDR3aa: CASSIGSYTEAFF; CDR3nt: TGTGCCAGCAGTATCGGGTCTTACACTGAGGCTTTCTTT
j_gene: TRBJ1-2; abundance: .; d_gene: TRBD1; len: 13; v_gene: TRBV4-1; CDR3aa: CASHPTGGYGYTF; CDR3nt: TGCGCCAGCCACCCGACAGGGGGCTATGGCTACACCTTC
j_gene: TRBJ2-7; abundance: few; d_gene: .; len: 14; v_gene: TRBV6-2/TRBV6-3; CDR3aa: CASSPRTPSYEQYF; CDR3nt: TGTGCCAGCAGTCCCCGGACACCTTCCTACGAGCAGTACTTC
j_gene: TRBJ2-2; abundance: many; d_gene: .; len: 16; v_gene: TRBV7-9; CDR3aa: CASSPRDGANTGELFF; CDR3nt: TGTGCCAGCAGCCCTCGCGACGGTGCGAACACCGGGGAGCTGTTTTTT
j_gene: TRBJ2-2; abundance: few; d_gene: .; len: 14; v_gene: TRBV28; CDR3aa: CASSWLATTGELFF; CDR3nt: TGTGCCAGCAGTTGGCTTGCAACCACCGGGGAGCTGTTTTTT
j_gene: TRBJ2-7; abundance: many; d_gene: .; len: 16; v_gene: TRBV4-2; CDR3aa: CASSQEIRDFTYEQYF; CDR3nt: TGTGCCAGCAGCCAAGAGATACGGGACTTTACCTACGAGCAGTACTTC
j_gene: TRBJ1-2; abundance: .; d_gene: TRBD1; len: 13; v_gene: TRBV18; CDR3aa: CASSPGQIYGYTF; CDR3nt: TGTGCCAGCTCCCCGGGACAGATCTATGGCTACACCTTC
j_gene: TRBJ2-5; abundance: many; d_gene: TRBD2; len: 16; v_gene: TRBV5-1; CDR3aa: CASSLASGGYQETQYF; CDR3nt: TGCGCCAGCAGCTTGGCTAGCGGGGGGTACCAAGAGACCCAGTACTTC
j_gene: TRBJ2-5; abundance: .; d_gene: .; len: 12; v_gene: TRBV6-4; CDR3aa: CASRARPKTQYF; CDR3nt: TGTGCCAGCCGGGCGAGGCCAAAAACCCAGTACTTC
j_gene: TRBJ1-2; abundance: .; d_gene: .; len: 19; v_gene: TRBV4-3; CDR3aa: CASSQDAHSRGALNYGYTF; CDR3nt: TGCGCCAGCAGCCAAGACGCTCACTCGCGGGGGGCCCTTAACTATGGCTACACCTTC
j_gene: TRBJ2-3; abundance: many; d_gene: .; len: 15; v_gene: TRBV7-9; CDR3aa: CASRQTVPRTDTQYF; CDR3nt: TGTGCCAGCAGACAAACCGTGCCCCGCACAGATACGCAGTATTTT
j_gene: TRBJ1-2; abundance: .; d_gene: .; len: 16; v_gene: TRBV7-9; CDR3aa: CASSLGPTIANYGYTF; CDR3nt: TGTGCCAGCAGCTTAGGACCGACGATTGCTAACTATGGCTACACCTTC
j_gene: TRBJ2-1; abundance: few; d_gene: TRBD1; len: 15; v_gene: TRBV4-3; CDR3aa: CASAHRGRGNNEQFF; CDR3nt: TGCGCCAGCGCACACAGGGGGCGAGGAAACAATGAGCAGTTCTTC